This T cell receptor (beta chain) is drawn from a study of blood T cell repertoires in COVID-19. Overall study context: T cells, B-cell-depleted T cells, or PBMCs supplied cDNA or gDNA.

TCRdb's copy holds only in-frame clones and misses some; the assay was immunoSEQ multiplex PCR. The table includes roughly 150,000 clones, about 83% detected once. The CDR3 runs 15 residues. V lost 0 bases, J lost 8 bases, and 15 bases lay in between. CDR1 and CDR2 (germline): SGDLS, YYNGEE. The sequenced sample was peripheral blood. This rearrangement joins TRBV9 to TRBJ2-1; D remains ambiguous. The sequence came from a human donor in a cohort sampled during active COVID-19. The CDR3 DNA reads as TGTGCCAGCAGCGTAGCTACGTCACTCGCCGATGAGCAGTTCTTC. Translated, it gives CASSVATSLADEQFF. Supplemented by reference TRBV9 and TRBJ2-1, the full variable domain reads DSGVTQTPKHLITATGQRVTLRCSPRSGDLSVYWYQQSLDQGLQFLIQYYNGEERAKGNILERFSAQQFPDLHSELNLSSLELGDSALYFCASSVATSLADEQFFGPGTRLTVL.